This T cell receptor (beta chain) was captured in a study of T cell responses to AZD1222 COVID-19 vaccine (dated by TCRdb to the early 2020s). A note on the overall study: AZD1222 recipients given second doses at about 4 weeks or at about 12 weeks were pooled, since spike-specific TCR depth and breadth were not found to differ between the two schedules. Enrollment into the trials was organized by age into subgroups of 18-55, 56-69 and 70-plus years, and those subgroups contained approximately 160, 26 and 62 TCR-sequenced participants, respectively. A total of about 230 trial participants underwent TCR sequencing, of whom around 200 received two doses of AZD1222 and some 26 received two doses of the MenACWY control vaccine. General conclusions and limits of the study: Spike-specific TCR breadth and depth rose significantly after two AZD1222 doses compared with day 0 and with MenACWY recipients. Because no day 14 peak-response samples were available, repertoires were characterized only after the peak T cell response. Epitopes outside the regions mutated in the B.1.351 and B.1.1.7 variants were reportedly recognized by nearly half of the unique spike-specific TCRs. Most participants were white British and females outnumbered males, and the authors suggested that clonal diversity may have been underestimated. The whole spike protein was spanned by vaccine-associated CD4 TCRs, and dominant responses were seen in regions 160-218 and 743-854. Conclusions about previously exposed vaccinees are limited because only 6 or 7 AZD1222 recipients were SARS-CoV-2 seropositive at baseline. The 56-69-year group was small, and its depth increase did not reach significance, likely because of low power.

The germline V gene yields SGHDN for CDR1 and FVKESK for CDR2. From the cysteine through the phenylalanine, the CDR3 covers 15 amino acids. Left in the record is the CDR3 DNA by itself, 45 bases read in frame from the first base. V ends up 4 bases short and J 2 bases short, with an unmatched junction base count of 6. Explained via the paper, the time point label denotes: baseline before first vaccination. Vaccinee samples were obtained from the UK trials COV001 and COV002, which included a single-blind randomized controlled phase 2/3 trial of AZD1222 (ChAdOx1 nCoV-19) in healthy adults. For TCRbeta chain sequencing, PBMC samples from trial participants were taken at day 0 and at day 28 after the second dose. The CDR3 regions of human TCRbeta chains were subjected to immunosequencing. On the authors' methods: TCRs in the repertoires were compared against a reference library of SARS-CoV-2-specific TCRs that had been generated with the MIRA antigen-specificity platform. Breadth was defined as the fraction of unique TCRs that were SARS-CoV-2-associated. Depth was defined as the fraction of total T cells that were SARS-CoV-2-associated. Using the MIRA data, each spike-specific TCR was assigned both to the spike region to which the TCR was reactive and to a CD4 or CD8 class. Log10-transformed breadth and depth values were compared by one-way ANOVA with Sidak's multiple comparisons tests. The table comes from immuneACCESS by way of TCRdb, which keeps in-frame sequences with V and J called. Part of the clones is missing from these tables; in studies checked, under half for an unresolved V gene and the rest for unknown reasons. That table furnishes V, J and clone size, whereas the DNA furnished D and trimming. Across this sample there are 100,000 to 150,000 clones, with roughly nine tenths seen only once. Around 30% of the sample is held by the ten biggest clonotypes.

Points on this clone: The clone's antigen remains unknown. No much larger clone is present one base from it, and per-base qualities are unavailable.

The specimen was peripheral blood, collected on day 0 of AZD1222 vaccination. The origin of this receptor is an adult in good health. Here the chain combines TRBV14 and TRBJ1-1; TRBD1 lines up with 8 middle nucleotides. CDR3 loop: CASSPHAGGNTEAFF. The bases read TGTGCCAGCAGCCCCCACGCAGGGGGCAACACTGAAGCTTTCTTT.